These T cell receptor beta chains were read from a single sample in a study of cytomegalovirus exposure and HLA in healthy donors. Sequencing was performed with immunoSEQ multiplex PCR; in TCRdb, only in-frame clones are kept and a portion is missing. This sample's table reports about 51,000 clones. Input material: PBMCs. The receptors come from a female donor in good health and CMV-seronegative. Both conserved end residues are part of each CDR3. A D gene is named only where the DNA matches it firmly.

j_call d_call v_call cdr3_aa cdr3_nt
TRBJ1-1 . TRBV5-1 CASSQQGGNTEAFF TGCGCCAGCAGCCAACAGGGTGGGAACACTGAAGCTTTCTTT
TRBJ1-1 . TRBV29-1 CSVERGRMAFF TGTAGCGTTGAAAGGGGTCGGATGGCTTTCTTT
TRBJ2-1 . TRBV29-1 CSVELGTPYNEQFF TGCAGCGTTGAATTGGGGACACCCTACAATGAGCAGTTCTTC
TRBJ2-7 TRBD1 TRBV2 CASTPGQGNYEQYF TGTGCCAGCACTCCCGGACAGGGTAACTACGAGCAGTACTTC
TRBJ2-7 . TRBV27 CASSLLAGTPYEQYF TGTGCCAGCAGTTTATTGGCGGGAACGCCCTACGAGCAGTACTTC
TRBJ1-1 . TRBV7-9 CASSPQGFGTEAFF TGTGCCAGCAGTCCGCAGGGGTTTGGCACTGAAGCTTTCTTT
TRBJ1-1 . TRBV6-5 CASSYSGGLSTEAFF TGTGCCAGCAGTTACTCAGGGGGATTGAGCACTGAAGCTTTCTTT
TRBJ2-3 . TRBV5-6 CASRGRVRTDTQYF TGTGCCAGCCGTGGCAGGGTCCGCACAGATACGCAGTATTTT
TRBJ2-7 TRBD1 TRBV18 CASSPRSGQGSSRAYEQYF TGTGCCAGCTCACCACGCTCAGGACAGGGGTCTAGCCGTGCCTACGAGCAGTACTTC
TRBJ1-3 . TRBV9 CASSAGMGSTGNTIYF TGTGCCAGCAGCGCGGGGATGGGGTCAACTGGAAACACCATATATTTT
TRBJ2-5 . TRBV5-6 CASSPRPGQETQYF TGTGCCAGCAGCCCGAGGCCGGGACAAGAGACCCAGTACTTC
TRBJ1-2 . TRBV6-1 CASSEAGGGLWYGYTF TGTGCCAGCAGTGAAGCGGGGGGGGGACTATGGTATGGCTACACCTTC
TRBJ1-1 TRBD1 TRBV25-1 CASSEAGQGAEAFF TGTGCCAGCAGTGAGGCGGGACAGGGGGCTGAAGCTTTCTTT
TRBJ2-5 . TRBV4-1 CASSQDRGSWETQYF TGCGCCAGCAGCCAAGATCGGGGGTCATGGGAGACCCAGTACTTC
TRBJ2-7 TRBD1 TRBV7-3 CASRGDRGGYEQYF TGTGCCAGCCGTGGGGACAGGGGAGGATACGAGCAGTACTTC
TRBJ1-1 . TRBV21-1 CASSKVAGGAPEAFF .
TRBJ1-2 . TRBV20-1 CSAPTRGYTF TGCAGTGCTCCGACTAGGGGCTACACCTTC
TRBJ2-1 TRBD1 TRBV12-5 CASGQPPGQERNEQFF TGTGCTAGTGGACAACCCCCAGGACAGGAGAGGAATGAGCAGTTCTTC
TRBJ1-2 TRBD1 TRBV7-9 CASSLDRGKANYGYTF TGTGCCAGCAGCTTGGACAGGGGAAAGGCTAACTATGGCTACACCTTC
TRBJ2-2 . TRBV30 CAWSPNRAGELFF TGTGCCTGGAGTCCGAACAGGGCCGGGGAGCTGTTTTTT
TRBJ2-1 . TRBV4-1 CASSLSGARGSYNEQFF TGCGCCAGCAGCCTGAGCGGAGCCAGGGGATCCTACAATGAGCAGTTCTTC
TRBJ2-7 TRBD2 TRBV2 CASRSGDTYEQYF TGTGCCAGCAGGAGCGGGGATACCTACGAGCAGTACTTC
TRBJ2-5 TRBD2 TRBV7-2 CASSTGLAGEETQYF TGTGCCAGCAGCACCGGACTAGCGGGGGAGGAGACCCAGTACTTC
TRBJ2-5 . TRBV2 CASSEEGGGQETQYF TGTGCCAGCAGTGAAGAGGGCGGAGGTCAAGAGACCCAGTACTTC
TRBJ1-2 . TRBV6-5 CASSYHRVQDYGYTF TGTGCCAGCAGTTACCACAGGGTGCAGGACTATGGCTACACCTTC
TRBJ2-7 . TRBV10-3 CAISDNLSYEQYF TGTGCCATCAGTGATAACCTGAGCTACGAGCAGTACTTC
TRBJ2-1 TRBD2 TRBV27 CASSSYRAGANNEQFF TGTGCCAGCAGTTCCTACCGAGCGGGAGCAAACAATGAGCAGTTCTTC
TRBJ2-7 . TRBV30 CAATSQRASSYEQYF TGTGCTGCCACCTCCCAGCGGGCGAGCTCCTACGAGCAGTACTTC
TRBJ1-2 . TRBV30 CAWSGQGKGYTF TGTGCCTGGAGTGGGCAGGGTAAAGGCTACACCTTC
TRBJ1-6 TRBD1 TRBV6-5 CASSYSGAGGSPLHF TGTGCCAGCAGTTACTCGGGAGCAGGGGGCTCACCCCTCCACTTT
TRBJ1-2 TRBD1 TRBV18 CASSPQTGGHYGYTF TGTGCCAGCTCACCACAGACAGGGGGACACTATGGCTACACCTTC
TRBJ2-7 TRBD2 TRBV13 CASSLRTSGVYEQYF TGTGCCAGCAGCTTACGGACTAGCGGAGTTTACGAGCAGTACTTC
TRBJ1-2 TRBD1 TRBV29-1 CSVEGDRTYGYTF TGCAGCGTTGAAGGGGACAGAACCTATGGCTACACCTTC
TRBJ1-4 . TRBV29-1 CSVGVDGGEKLFF TGCAGCGTTGGGGTTGACGGGGGTGAAAAACTGTTTTTT
TRBJ2-5 . TRBV5-4 CASSLWVGRPDQETQYF TGTGCCAGCAGCTTGTGGGTCGGCAGGCCGGACCAAGAGACCCAGTACTTC
TRBJ1-5 . TRBV18 CASSPSPARPQHF TGTGCCAGCTCACCATCTCCTGCCAGGCCCCAGCATTTT
TRBJ2-7 . TRBV5-6 CASSLRITSYEQYF TGTGCCAGCAGCTTACGAATCACATCCTACGAGCAGTACTTC
TRBJ2-1 TRBD2 TRBV4-3 CASSQDLGLVDEQFF TGCGCCAGCAGCCAAGATTTAGGACTAGTTGATGAGCAGTTCTTC
TRBJ2-1 TRBD2 TRBV19 CASSSGLAGGISYNEQFF TGTGCCAGTAGTTCCGGACTAGCGGGGGGGATCTCCTACAATGAGCAGTTCTTC
TRBJ2-2 TRBD2 TRBV5-1 CASSLGLAGEGELFF TGCGCCAGCAGCCTGGGACTAGCGGGAGAGGGGGAGCTGTTTTTT
TRBJ2-1 TRBD1 TRBV9 CASSGKDRIPYNEQFF TGTGCCAGCAGCGGAAAGGACAGGATACCCTACAATGAGCAGTTCTTC
TRBJ2-7 TRBD2 TRBV30 CAWSVVGSGRSYEQYF TGTGCCTGGAGTGTTGTAGGTAGCGGGAGATCGTACGAGCAGTACTTC
TRBJ2-7 . TRBV2 CASTQSDRGHEQYF TGTGCCAGCACCCAAAGTGATAGGGGCCACGAGCAGTACTTC
TRBJ2-3 TRBD2 TRBV4-2 CASSQDQTSGVDTQYF TGTGCCAGCAGCCAAGATCAGACTAGCGGGGTAGATACGCAGTATTTT
TRBJ2-1 . TRBV19 CASSIPTGPYNEQFF TGTGCCAGTAGTATCCCGACAGGCCCCTACAATGAGCAGTTCTTC
TRBJ1-5 . TRBV27 CASSLGRGSNQPQHF TGTGCCAGCAGTTTAGGCAGGGGATCAAATCAGCCCCAGCATTTT
TRBJ1-5 TRBD1 TRBV7-8 CASSLWDSYNQPQHF TGTGCCAGCAGCTTATGGGACAGTTACAATCAGCCCCAGCATTTT
TRBJ1-2 . TRBV15 CATSRDNLYGYTF TGTGCCACCAGCAGAGATAATCTGTATGGCTACACCTTC
TRBJ1-1 . TRBV7-2 CASSFSGPGEAFF TGTGCCAGCAGCTTCTCCGGTCCCGGGGAAGCTTTCTTT
TRBJ1-1 TRBD1 TRBV27 CASRPGQGDEAFF TGTGCCAGCAGGCCGGGACAGGGGGATGAAGCTTTCTTT
TRBJ1-2 TRBD1 TRBV5-6 CASSFLLTGTGDSGYTF TGTGCCAGCAGCTTCCTACTCACCGGGACAGGGGATTCTGGCTACACCTTC
TRBJ2-2 . TRBV12-5 CASGLQVGELFF TGTGCTAGTGGTTTGCAGGTCGGGGAGCTGTTTTTT
TRBJ2-3 TRBD2 TRBV5-1 CASSLASGRYTDTQYF TGCGCCAGCAGCTTGGCCAGCGGGAGGTATACAGATACGCAGTATTTT
TRBJ2-6 . TRBV2 CASSQILAGANVLTF TGTGCCAGCAGTCAAATCCTAGCTGGGGCCAACGTCCTGACTTTC